This TCR beta chain is from a study of shared clonotypes between healthy human individuals. Whole-study findings and limits: The authors sampled blood alone, and tissue repertoires likely differ. Relative to their counterparts shared across all four donors, non-shared clonotypes exhibited diminished generation probabilities. Richness estimates generally favored naive over memory subsets.

Investigators spread the genomic DNA of each subset evenly over several immunoSEQ plates. Sequencing was performed with immunoSEQ multiplex PCR; in TCRdb, only in-frame clones are kept and a portion is missing. This table has roughly 2,300,000 clones, less than 95% appearing once. Details on this clone: As yet, its antigen is unknown.

The CDR3 sequence is 13 residues long. Germline loops: CDR1 MNHNY, CDR2 SVGAGI (reference sequence). Between the trimmed V and J ends, which lost 5 bases and 5 bases, there was a span of 12 bases. The sequencing sample was made of naive CD4+ T cells from PBMCs. Stated subset: CD45RA+ positively selected. This receptor was taken from a man younger than 30 in good health. Some clones in this sample may be carry-over from other donors' samples. The chain links TRBV6-6 to TRBJ1-1; no firm D call. The CDR3 nucleotides read TGTGCCAGCAGTCATAATAGCCTGACTGAAGCTTTCTTT. It translates to CASSHNSLTEAFF.